Following are 15 T cell receptor beta chains from one sample sequenced in a study of vaccination effects on CD4 cells after COVID-19. Viral peptide pool expansion of antigen-specific CD4+ T cells preceded sequencing in the ViraFEST assay. Around day 10 of culture, CD4+ T cells were separated out. Their cognate antigens are unknown. Assay: immunoSEQ multiplex PCR; the TCRdb copy retains only in-frame clones and omits some. The table includes 70,000 to 95,000 clones, roughly 80% detected once. Here the sequenced sample was CD4+ T cells from PBMCs cultured with HCoV-229E spike peptides, taken before COVID-19 vaccination. Receptors were obtained from a human donor who received a COVID-19 vaccine.

V gene TRBV5-6 combines with J gene TRBJ1-5; D ambiguous. Trimming pared 3 bases from V and 5 bases from J, leaving 15 bases between. The CDR3 length is 15 residues. The V gene's germline CDR1 is SGHDT and CDR2 YYEEEE. The CDR3 here is CASSSWEVSDQPQHF. The CDR3 nucleotides read TGTGCCAGCAGCTCGTGGGAGGTGAGTGATCAGCCCCAGCATTTT.

The rearrangement uses TRBV19 and TRBJ2-2; 15 bases align to TRBD2. The V gene end was trimmed by 3 bases and the J gene end by 0 bases; junction bases not matched to a gene: 5. CDR1 is LNHDA, CDR2 SQIVND, per germline (reference sequence). This CDR3 comprises 19 residues. The CDR3 spells CASSILGLAGGSNTGELFF. In nucleotides, the CDR3 is TGTGCCAGTAGTATCCTGGGACTAGCGGGGGGATCGAACACCGGGGAGCTGTTTTTT.

The gene calls are TRBV28 and TRBJ1-6; D call uncertain. The CDR3 has 14 amino acids. CDR1 is MDHEN and CDR2 is SYDVKM in the germline V gene. Trimming shortened V by 5 bases and J by 4 bases, and 9 bases separated the two germline ends. DNA for the CDR3: TGTGCCAGCAGTCTCAGAGTATATAATTCACCCCTCCACTTT. Its protein is CASSLRVYNSPLHF.

The chain links TRBV6-5 to TRBJ2-5; TRBD1 matches 7 bases. V shed 5 bases and J 4 bases; nucleotides not matched to a gene: 7. The CDR3 consists of 14 residues. CDR1 MNHEY and CDR2 SVGAGI come from the germline V gene. The chain's CDR3 is CASSPRDSLETQYF. CDR3 nucleotide sequence: TGTGCCAGCAGTCCCCGGGACAGCTTAGAGACCCAGTACTTC.

V usage is TRBV7-9 and J usage is TRBJ2-1; D uncertain. The V end lost 5 bases, the J end lost 3 bases, and 8 bases lay between the germline ends. CDR1 SEHNR and CDR2 FQNEAQ come from the germline V gene (reference sequence). The CDR3 is made up of 13 amino acids. The CDR3 spells CASSRSGYNEQFF. The CDR3 nucleotides read TGTGCCAGCAGCCGCTCGGGCTACAATGAGCAGTTCTTC.

This chain uses TRBV7-8 with TRBJ2-1, with D possibly TRBD2 on 5 matching bases. The CDR3 spans 15 residues. The germline gives CDR1 SGHVS, CDR2 FQNEAQ. V lost 5 bases and J lost 5, with 16 bases in between. The CDR3 DNA is TGTGCCAGCAGCCGCGAAACGGGGAGAAACAATGAGCAGTTCTTC. This gives the protein CASSRETGRNNEQFF.

The chain combines TRBV7-9 with TRBJ2-1; D is unresolved. The V gene lost 1 base and the J gene lost 6 bases, with 13 bases spanning the gap. Germline V gene sequence: CDR1 SEHNR, CDR2 FQNEAQ (reference sequence). The CDR3 covers 15 residues. CDR3 in DNA: TGTGCCAGCAGCTTAGGTACGGCCCCGCCCAATGAGCAGTTCTTC. Its translation is CASSLGTAPPNEQFF.

The genes are TRBV18 and TRBJ1-2; the D gene is possibly TRBD1 (5 bases). V was shortened by 3 bases and J by 0 bases, with 11 bases between the two germline ends. Per germline, CDR1 KGHSH and CDR2 LQKENI. The CDR3 totals 15 residues. The CDR3: CASSPGGISNYGYTF. For the CDR3, the DNA is TGTGCCAGCTCACCCGGGGGTATCTCTAACTATGGCTACACCTTC.

CDR3: CATRTKLGEGTDTQYF. Written as DNA, the CDR3 is TGTGCCACCAGGACAAAATTGGGGGAGGGCACAGATACGCAGTATTTT. The rearrangement links TRBV24-1 to TRBJ2-3; D possibly corresponds to TRBD2 (6 bases). Trimming cost V 7 bases and J 1 base, with 17 bases left between them. Germline loops: CDR1 KGHDR, CDR2 SFDVKD. The CDR3 extends over 16 amino acids.

The V and J genes are TRBV7-2 and TRBJ1-2, with D maybe TRBD1 (5 bases). V gave up 5 bases and J gave up 5 bases, with 15 bases separating them. CDR1 and CDR2 (germline): SGHTA, FQGNSA. There are 14 residues in the CDR3. The CDR3 sequence: CASSPDGGVYGYTF. The CDR3 DNA follows: TGTGCCAGCAGCCCCGATGGAGGGGTTTATGGCTACACCTTC.

This chain links TRBV24-1 with TRBJ2-1; TRBD1 agrees at 7 bases. The V and J ends lost 5 bases and 7 bases, in that order; junction bases with no gene match: 13. CDR3 length equals 16 residues. Germline assignment: CDR1 KGHDR and CDR2 SFDVKD. CDR3 DNA sequence: TGTGCCACCAGTGCCAACGTCCCGGGACAGCTAAATGAGCAGTTCTTC. Translated, it gives CATSANVPGQLNEQFF.

The chain is built from TRBV6-4 and TRBJ2-2, with a tentative D call TRBD1 (5 bases). CDR1 and CDR2 (germline): MRHNA, SNTAGT. Deletions cut 3 bases from V and 7 bases from J, with 12 bases between. The CDR3 consists of 14 residues. This CDR3 reads CASSEQGVDGELFF. CDR3 nucleotides: TGTGCCAGCAGTGAGCAGGGTGTGGACGGGGAGCTGTTTTTT.

J is TRBJ2-2 and V is TRBV19; tentatively, D is TRBD2 (6 bases). Trimming shortened V by 6 bases and J by 2 bases, and 16 bases separated the two germline ends. Germline assignment: CDR1 LNHDA and CDR2 SQIVND (reference sequence). This CDR3 comprises 16 residues. DNA for the CDR3: TGTGCCAGTAGAGTTCTTAGGGAGGTAAACACCGGGGAGCTGTTTTTT. As protein: CASRVLREVNTGELFF.

DNA of the CDR3: TGTGCCTCCAGGGGGAGTTATAGCAATCAGCCCCAGCATTTT. Protein product: CASRGSYSNQPQHF. This chain joins TRBV19 and TRBJ1-5; 7 positions agree with TRBD1. Germline V gene lookup returns CDR1 LNHDA and CDR2 SQIVND (reference sequence). Trimming at V came to 11 bases and at J to 0 bases, leaving 7 bases not matched to a gene. This CDR3 contains 14 residues.

The rearrangement uses TRBV6-6 and TRBJ2-1; D gene ambiguous. This CDR3 is 11 amino acids long. Germline values: CDR1 MNHNY, CDR2 SVGAGI (reference sequence). Trimming pared 5 bases from V and 10 bases from J, leaving 9 bases between. The CDR3 reads CASSERHEQFF. DNA of the CDR3: TGTGCCAGCAGTGAACGACACGAGCAGTTCTTC.